This T cell receptor (beta chain) was obtained from a study of cytomegalovirus exposure and HLA in healthy donors. Overall study: For the approximately 430 genotyped donors, approximately 82% fell within the Caucasian-associated ancestry cluster. Notes on the study in general: Cytomegalovirus-associated TCR beta chains were listed, numbering more than 150. Confirmation in vitro established that three CMV-associated chains were specific for CMV antigens. Presence/absence analyses took donor sequencing depth as roughly uniform.

This CDR3 has 15 residues. Germline CDR1 reads MNHEY; CDR2 reads SVGAGI. The ends were cut back, 2 bases at V and 2 bases at J, with 13 bases in the middle. Worth noting for this clone: What it binds is not known.

In the PCR, 60 Vbeta and 13 Jbeta primers were used. Repertoires were generated with immunoSEQ multiplex PCR, while TCRdb's copy carries only in-frame clones and drops some. The sample records 150,000 or so clones, roughly 79% being singletons. Sample: PBMCs. The chain recombines TRBV6-5 with TRBJ2-7; D not certain. This receptor was taken from a middle-aged woman in good health and CMV-seronegative. The CDR3 DNA reads as TGTGCCAGCAGTTACGATTCTCGAGGCGCCTACGAGCAGTACTTC. This gives the protein CASSYDSRGAYEQYF.